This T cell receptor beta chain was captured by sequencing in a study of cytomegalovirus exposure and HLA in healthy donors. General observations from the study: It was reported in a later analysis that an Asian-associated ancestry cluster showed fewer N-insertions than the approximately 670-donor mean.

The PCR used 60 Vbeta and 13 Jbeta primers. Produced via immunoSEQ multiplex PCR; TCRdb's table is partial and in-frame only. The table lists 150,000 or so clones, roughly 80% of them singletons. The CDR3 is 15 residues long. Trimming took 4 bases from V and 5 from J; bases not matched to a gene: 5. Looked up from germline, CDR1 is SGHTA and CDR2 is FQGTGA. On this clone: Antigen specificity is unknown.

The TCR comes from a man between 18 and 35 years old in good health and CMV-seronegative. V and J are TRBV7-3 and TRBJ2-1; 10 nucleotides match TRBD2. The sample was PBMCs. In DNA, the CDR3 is TGTGCCAGCAGCTCCATCCTAGCGGGAGACAATGAGCAGTTCTTC. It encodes CASSSILAGDNEQFF.